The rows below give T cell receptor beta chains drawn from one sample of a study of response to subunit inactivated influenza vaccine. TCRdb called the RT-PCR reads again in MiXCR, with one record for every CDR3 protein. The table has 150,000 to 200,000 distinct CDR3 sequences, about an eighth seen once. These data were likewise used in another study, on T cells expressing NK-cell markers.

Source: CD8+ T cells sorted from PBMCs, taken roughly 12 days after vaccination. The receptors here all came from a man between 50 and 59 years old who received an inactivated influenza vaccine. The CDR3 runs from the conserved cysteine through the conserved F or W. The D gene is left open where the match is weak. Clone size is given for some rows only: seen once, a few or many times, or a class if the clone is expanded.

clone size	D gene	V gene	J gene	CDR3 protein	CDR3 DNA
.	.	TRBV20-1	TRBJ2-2	CSARDPPGTHTGELFF	TGCAGTGCTAGAGATCCCCCAGGGACCCACACCGGGGAGCTGTTTTTT
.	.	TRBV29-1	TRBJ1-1	CSVEARGYGTEAFF	TGCAGCGTTGAAGCCCGGGGGTATGGCACTGAAGCTTTCTTT
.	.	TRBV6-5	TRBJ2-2	CASSYSSLQGVNTGELFF	TGTGCCAGCAGTTACTCTTCGTTGCAGGGAGTTAACACCGGGGAGCTGTTTTTT
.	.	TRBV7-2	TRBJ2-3	CASSRLDARTADTQYF	TGTGCCAGCAGCCGACTGGACGCTCGGACGGCAGATACGCAGTATTTT
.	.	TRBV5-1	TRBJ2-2	CASSVPFNTGELFF	TGCGCCAGCAGTGTTCCCTTTAACACCGGGGAGCTGTTTTTT
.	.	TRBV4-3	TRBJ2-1	CASSKRQRDGEQFF	TGCGCCAGCAGTAAAAGGCAGCGCGACGGGGAGCAGTTCTTC
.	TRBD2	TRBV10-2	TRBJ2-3	CASSESGGLAGADTQYF	TGCGCCAGCAGTGAGTCAGGGGGACTAGCGGGCGCAGATACGCAGTATTTT
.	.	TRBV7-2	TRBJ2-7	CASSLASRAPGYEQYF	TGTGCCAGCAGCTTAGCGTCAAGGGCCCCAGGCTACGAGCAGTACTTC
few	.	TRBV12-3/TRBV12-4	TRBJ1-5	CASSTLGPPSNQPQHF	TGTGCCAGCAGTACCCTAGGTCCCCCTAGCAATCAGCCCCAGCATTTT
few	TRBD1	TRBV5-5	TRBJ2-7	CASSLLTGPATDEQYF	TGTGCCAGCAGCTTGTTGACAGGGCCGGCGACGGACGAGCAGTACTTC